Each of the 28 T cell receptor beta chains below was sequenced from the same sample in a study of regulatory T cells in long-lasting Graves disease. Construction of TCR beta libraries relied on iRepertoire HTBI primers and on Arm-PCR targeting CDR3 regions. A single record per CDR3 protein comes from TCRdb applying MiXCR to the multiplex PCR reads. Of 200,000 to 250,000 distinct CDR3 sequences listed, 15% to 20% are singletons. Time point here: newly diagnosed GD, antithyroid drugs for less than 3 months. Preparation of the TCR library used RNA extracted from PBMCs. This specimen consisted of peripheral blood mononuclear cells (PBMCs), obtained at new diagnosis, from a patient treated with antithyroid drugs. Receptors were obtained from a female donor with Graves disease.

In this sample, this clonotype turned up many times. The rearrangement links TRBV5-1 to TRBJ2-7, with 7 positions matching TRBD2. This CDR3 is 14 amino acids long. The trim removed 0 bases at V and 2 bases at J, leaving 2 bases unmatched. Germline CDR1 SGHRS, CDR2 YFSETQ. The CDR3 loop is CASSLAGGAYEQYF. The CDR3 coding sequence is TGCGCCAGCAGCTTGGCGGGAGGCGCCTACGAGCAGTACTTC.

CDR3 sequence (DNA): TGCAGTGCTGTGGAGACAGGCCTCCAAGAGACCCAGTACTTC. Protein sequence: CSAVETGLQETQYF. V and J are TRBV20-1 and TRBJ2-5, with TRBD1 as a possible D gene (6 bases). Trimming left V 5 bases short and J 1 base short, with 14 bases between. Germline V gene sequence: CDR1 DFQATT, CDR2 SNEGSKA (reference sequence). The CDR3 is 14 amino acids.

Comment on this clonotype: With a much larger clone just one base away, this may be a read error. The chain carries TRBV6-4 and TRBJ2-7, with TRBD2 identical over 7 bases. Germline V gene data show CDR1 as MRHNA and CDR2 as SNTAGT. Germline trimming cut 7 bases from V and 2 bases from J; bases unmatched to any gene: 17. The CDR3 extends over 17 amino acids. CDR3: CASNYPTGGQVTYEQYF. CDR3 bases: TGTGCCAGCAATTACCCCACGGGAGGTCAGGTTACCTACGAGCAGTACTTC.

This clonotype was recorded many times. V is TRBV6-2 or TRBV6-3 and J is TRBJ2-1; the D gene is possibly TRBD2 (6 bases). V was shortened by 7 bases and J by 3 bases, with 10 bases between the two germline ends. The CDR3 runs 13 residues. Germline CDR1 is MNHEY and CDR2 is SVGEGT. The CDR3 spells CASNREIYNEQFF. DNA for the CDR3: TGTGCCAGCAATCGGGAGATCTACAATGAGCAGTTCTTC.

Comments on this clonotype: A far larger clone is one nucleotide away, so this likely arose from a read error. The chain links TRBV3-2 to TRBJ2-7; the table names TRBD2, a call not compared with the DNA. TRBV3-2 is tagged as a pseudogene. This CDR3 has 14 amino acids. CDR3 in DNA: TGTCCCAGCAGCCATCTAGCGGGAGGGAACGAGCAGTACTTC. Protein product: CPSSHLAGGNEQYF.

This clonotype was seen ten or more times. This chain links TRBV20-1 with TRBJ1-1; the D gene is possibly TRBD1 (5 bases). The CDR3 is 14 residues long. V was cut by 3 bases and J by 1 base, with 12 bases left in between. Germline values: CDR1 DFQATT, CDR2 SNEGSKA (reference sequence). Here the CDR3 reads CSARVRQKNTEAFF. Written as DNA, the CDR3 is TGCAGTGCTAGGGTCCGACAGAAGAACACTGAAGCTTTCTTT.

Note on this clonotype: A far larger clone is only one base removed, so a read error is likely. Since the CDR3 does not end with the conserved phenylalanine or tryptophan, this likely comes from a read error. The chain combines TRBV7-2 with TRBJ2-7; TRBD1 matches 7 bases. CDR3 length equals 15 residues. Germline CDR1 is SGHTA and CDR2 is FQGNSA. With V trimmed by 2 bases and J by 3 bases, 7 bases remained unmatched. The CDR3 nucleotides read TGTGCCAGCAGCTTATTAGGACAGGCGAACTACGAGCAGTACTCC. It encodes CASSLLGQANYEQYS.

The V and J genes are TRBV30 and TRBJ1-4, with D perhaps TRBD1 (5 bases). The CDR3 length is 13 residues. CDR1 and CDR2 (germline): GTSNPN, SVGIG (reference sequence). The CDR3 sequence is CAQTQGRDEKLFF. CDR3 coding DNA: TGTGCGCAAACTCAGGGCCGGGATGAAAAACTGTTTTTT.

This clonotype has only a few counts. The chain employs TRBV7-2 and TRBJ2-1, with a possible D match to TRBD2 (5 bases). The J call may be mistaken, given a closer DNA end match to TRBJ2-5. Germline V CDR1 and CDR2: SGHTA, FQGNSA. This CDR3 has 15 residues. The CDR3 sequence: CASSFSLAKGETQYF. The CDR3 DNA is TGTGCCAGCAGCTTCTCCCTAGCCAAGGGAGAGACCCAGTACTTC.

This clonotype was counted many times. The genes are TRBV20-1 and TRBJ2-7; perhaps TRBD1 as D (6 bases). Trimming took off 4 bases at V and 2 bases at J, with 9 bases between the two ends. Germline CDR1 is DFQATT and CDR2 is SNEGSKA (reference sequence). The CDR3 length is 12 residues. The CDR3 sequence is CSATRTAYEQYF. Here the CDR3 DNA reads TGCAGTGCTACCCGGACAGCCTACGAGCAGTACTTC.

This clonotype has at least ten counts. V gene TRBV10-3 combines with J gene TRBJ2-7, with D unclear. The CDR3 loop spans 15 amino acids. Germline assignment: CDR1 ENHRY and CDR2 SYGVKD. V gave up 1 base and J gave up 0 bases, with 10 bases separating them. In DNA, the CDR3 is TGTGCCATCAGTGAGTGGAAAAGGGACTCCTACGAGCAGTACTTC. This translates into CAISEWKRDSYEQYF.

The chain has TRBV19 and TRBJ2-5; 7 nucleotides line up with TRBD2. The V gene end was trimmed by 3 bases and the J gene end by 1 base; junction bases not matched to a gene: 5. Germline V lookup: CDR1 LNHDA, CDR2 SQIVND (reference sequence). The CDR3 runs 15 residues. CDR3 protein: CASSMELAGQETQYF. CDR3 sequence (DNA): TGTGCCAGTAGTATGGAATTAGCGGGCCAAGAGACCCAGTACTTC.

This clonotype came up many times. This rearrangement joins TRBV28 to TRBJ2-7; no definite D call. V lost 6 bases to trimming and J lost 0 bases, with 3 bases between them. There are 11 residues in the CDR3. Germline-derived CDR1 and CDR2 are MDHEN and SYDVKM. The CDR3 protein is CASSTSYEQYF. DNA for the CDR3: TGTGCCAGCAGCACCTCCTACGAGCAGTACTTC.

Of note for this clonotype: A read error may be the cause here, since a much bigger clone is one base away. The CDR3 sequence: CSASGQGAGETHYF. DNA for the CDR3: TGCAGTGCCTCCGGCCAGGGGGCTGGGGAGACCCACTACTTC. The chain has TRBV20-1 and TRBJ2-5; 8 bases are shared with TRBD1. This CDR3 region has 14 residues. Germline CDR1 is DFQATT and CDR2 is SNEGSKA (reference sequence).

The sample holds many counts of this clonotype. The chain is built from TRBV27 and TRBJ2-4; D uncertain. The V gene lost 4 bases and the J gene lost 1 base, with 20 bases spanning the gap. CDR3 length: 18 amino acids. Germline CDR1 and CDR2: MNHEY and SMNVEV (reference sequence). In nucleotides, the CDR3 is TGTGCCAGCAGTTCTATTACGGGCGACGATATGGCCAAAAACATTCAGTACTTC. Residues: CASSSITGDDMAKNIQYF.

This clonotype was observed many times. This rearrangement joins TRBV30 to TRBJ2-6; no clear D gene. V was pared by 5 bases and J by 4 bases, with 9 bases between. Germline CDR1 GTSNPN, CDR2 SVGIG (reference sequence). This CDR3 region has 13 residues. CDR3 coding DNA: TGTGCCTGGTCTTTTGCGGGGGCCAACGTCCTGACTTTC. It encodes CAWSFAGANVLTF.

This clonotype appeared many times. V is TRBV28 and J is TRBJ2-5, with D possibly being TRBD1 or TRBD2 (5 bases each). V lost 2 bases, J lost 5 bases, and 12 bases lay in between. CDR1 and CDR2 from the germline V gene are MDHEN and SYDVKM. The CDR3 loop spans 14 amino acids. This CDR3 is CASSLGRERETQYF. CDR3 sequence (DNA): TGTGCCAGCAGTTTAGGCAGGGAGAGGGAGACCCAGTACTTC.

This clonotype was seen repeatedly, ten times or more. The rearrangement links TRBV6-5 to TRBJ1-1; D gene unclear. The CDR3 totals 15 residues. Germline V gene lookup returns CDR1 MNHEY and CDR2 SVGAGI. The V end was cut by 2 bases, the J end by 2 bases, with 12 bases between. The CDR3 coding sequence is TGTGCCAGCAGTTACGACCGGACCGTTAACACTGAAGCTTTCTTT. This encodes CASSYDRTVNTEAFF.

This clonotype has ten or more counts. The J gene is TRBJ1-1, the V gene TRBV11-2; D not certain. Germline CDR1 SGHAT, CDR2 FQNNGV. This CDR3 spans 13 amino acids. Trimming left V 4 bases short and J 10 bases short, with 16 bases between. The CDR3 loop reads CASSWGVQKGAFF. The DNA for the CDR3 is TGTGCCAGCAGCTGGGGAGTGCAGAAGGGAGCTTTCTTT.

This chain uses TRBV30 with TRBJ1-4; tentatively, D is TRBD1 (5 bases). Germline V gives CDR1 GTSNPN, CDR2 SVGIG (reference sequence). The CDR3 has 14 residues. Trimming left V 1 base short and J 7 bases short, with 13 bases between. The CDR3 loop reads CAWSAGWGGEKLFF. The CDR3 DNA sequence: TGTGCCTGGAGTGCAGGGTGGGGTGGTGAAAAACTGTTTTTT.

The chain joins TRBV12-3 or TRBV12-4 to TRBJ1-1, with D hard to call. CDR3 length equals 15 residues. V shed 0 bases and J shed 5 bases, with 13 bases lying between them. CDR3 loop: CASSLAGIGRTEAFF. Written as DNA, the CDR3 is TGTGCCAGCAGTTTAGCGGGGATAGGGAGAACTGAAGCTTTCTTT.

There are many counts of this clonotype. The CDR3 DNA sequence: TGTGCCTGGAGTAGGGGGACAGGGGGCAGCGAGCAGTACTTC. Its protein product is CAWSRGTGGSEQYF. V and J are TRBV30 and TRBJ2-7; TRBD1 matches at 12 bases. Looked up from germline, CDR1 is GTSNPN and CDR2 is SVGIG (reference sequence). The CDR3 is 14 residues long. V shed 2 bases and J 6 bases; nucleotides not matched to a gene: 5.

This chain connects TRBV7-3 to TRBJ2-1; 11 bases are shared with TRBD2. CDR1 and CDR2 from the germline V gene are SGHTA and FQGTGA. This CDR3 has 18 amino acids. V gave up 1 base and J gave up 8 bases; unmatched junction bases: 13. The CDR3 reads CASSLRSEGLAGGYEQFF. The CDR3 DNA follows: TGTGCCAGCAGCTTAAGGTCAGAAGGACTAGCGGGTGGCTATGAGCAGTTCTTC.

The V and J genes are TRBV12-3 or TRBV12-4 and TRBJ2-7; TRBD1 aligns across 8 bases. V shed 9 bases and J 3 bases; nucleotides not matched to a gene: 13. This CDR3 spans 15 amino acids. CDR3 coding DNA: TGTGCCAGTCGACAGTCCGGGACAGGAGACTACGAGCAGTACTTC. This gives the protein CASRQSGTGDYEQYF.

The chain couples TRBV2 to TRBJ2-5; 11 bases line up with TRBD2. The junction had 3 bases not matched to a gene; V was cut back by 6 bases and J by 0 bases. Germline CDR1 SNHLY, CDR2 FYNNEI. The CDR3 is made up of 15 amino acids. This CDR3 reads CASRGLAEYQETQYF. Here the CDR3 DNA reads TGTGCCAGCAGGGGACTAGCGGAGTACCAAGAGACCCAGTACTTC.

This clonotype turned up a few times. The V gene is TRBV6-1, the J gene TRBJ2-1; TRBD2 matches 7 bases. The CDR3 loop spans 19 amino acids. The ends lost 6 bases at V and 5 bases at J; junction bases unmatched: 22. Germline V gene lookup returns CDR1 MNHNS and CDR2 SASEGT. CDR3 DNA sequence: TGTGCCAGCAGCTCCCCGGTGACTAGACGGCGGGAGAGCAACAATGAGCAGTTCTTC. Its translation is CASSSPVTRRRESNNEQFF.

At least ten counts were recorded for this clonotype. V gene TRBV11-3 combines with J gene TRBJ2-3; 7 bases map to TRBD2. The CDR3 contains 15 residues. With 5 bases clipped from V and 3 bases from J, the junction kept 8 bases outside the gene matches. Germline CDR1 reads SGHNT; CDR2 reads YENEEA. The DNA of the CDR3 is TGTGCCAGCAGCCCCCGGGGAGGGTGGACAGATACGCAGTATTTT. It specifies CASSPRGGWTDTQYF.

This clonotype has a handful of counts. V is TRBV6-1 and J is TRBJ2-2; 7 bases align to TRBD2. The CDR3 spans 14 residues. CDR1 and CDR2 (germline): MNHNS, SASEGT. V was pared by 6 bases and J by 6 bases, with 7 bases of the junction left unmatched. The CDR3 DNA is TGTGCCAGCAGCCTAAGCGGGGTTCCCGGGGAGCTGTTTTTT. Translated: CASSLSGVPGELFF.